This T cell receptor (beta chain) was recovered during a study of vaccination and CD4 T cells after COVID-19. Study-wide context: A median of 101 days (range 35 to 161) separated diagnosis from post-COVID sampling.

Comment on this clonotype: As yet, its antigen is unknown.

Trimming cost V 5 bases and J 2 bases; bases outside gene matches: 2. The CDR3 loop spans 13 amino acids. Germline V gives CDR1 SGHTA, CDR2 FQGNSA. Cultured CD4+ T-cell DNA underwent Oncomine TCR Beta short-read sequencing. TCRdb re-called the PCR reads with MiXCR, one entry per CDR3 protein. The sample includes fewer than 20,000 distinct CDR3 sequences, approximately 40% seen only once; the top ten take under 8.5%. Treatment of the sample: roughly ten-day PBMC culture with coronavirus spike peptide pools or control peptides (ViraFEST assay). The sequence derives from a human donor who had recovered from COVID-19. This chain connects TRBV7-2 to TRBJ1-2, with 7 bases that match TRBD1. Here the sequenced sample was CD4+ T cells from blood, cultured in vitro, taken after SARS-CoV-2 vaccination. CDR3 bases: TGTGCCAGCAGCCCGGACAGGAACTATGGCTACACCTTC. Translating it yields CASSPDRNYGYTF.